This TCR beta chain is from a study of T cell repertoires in cytomegalovirus infection. This clonotype was observed at least ten times. TCRdb independently ran MiXCR on the reads; one entry per CDR3 protein. The sample holds around 490,000 distinct CDR3 sequences, about 25% seen once. V lost 5 bases, J lost 5 bases, and 12 bases lay in between. The CDR3 length is 14 residues. Germline lookup yields CDR1 SGHTA and CDR2 FQGNSA. This chain connects TRBV7-2 to TRBJ1-4; D ambiguous. The sequencing input was PBMCs. The TCR originated in a human donor in good health (CMV status not recorded). Some clones in this sample may be carry-over from other donors' samples. DNA of the CDR3: TGTGCCAGCAGCACATCGCAGCAAAATGAAAAACTGTTTTTT. Amino acids: CASSTSQQNEKLFF.